A single sample gave rise to the 14 T cell receptor beta chains below, sequenced in a study of shared clonotypes between healthy human individuals. The table came from immunoSEQ multiplex PCR; TCRdb's copy has only in-frame clones and leaves some out. Among more than 2 million clones listed, nearly 97% were seen once. Sequencing was carried out using naive CD4+ T cells sorted from blood. Specified subset: CD45RA+ positively selected. The receptor source for this set is a man aged 18 to 29 in good health.

This rearrangement joins TRBV5-1 to TRBJ2-2; 11 positions match TRBD1. In germline, CDR1 is SGHRS, CDR2 YFSETQ. The CDR3 contains 16 residues. V gave up 4 bases and J gave up 4 bases; unmatched junction bases: 6. The CDR3 sequence: CASSPRTGGITGELFF. The DNA of the CDR3 is TGCGCCAGCAGCCCACGGACAGGGGGCATCACCGGGGAGCTGTTTTTT.

J is TRBJ1-6 and V is TRBV18; 8 bases are shared with TRBD1. Trimming took 4 bases from V and 9 from J; bases not matched to a gene: 8. Germline V gene sequence: CDR1 KGHSH, CDR2 LQKENI. This CDR3 spans 15 amino acids. The CDR3 coding sequence is TGTGCCAGCTCACTCCGGGACAGGATCGCTTCACCCCTCCACTTT. This translates into CASSLRDRIASPLHF.

This clone has a single count. A junction boundary mismatches the germline segment, possibly from a read error. Other DNA sequences within the sample encode an identical CDR3. The rearrangement links TRBV7-7 to TRBJ2-5; 14 nucleotides agree with TRBD2. The CDR3 spans 15 residues. From germline, CDR1 is SSHAT and CDR2 FNYEAQ (reference sequence). CDR3 DNA: TGTGCTAGCAGCTTGGGACTAGCGGGGGTCGAGACCCAGTACTTC. The encoded protein is CASSLGLAGVETQYF.

The chain employs TRBV19 and TRBJ1-2; TRBD1 matches at 8 bases. The CDR3 totals 15 residues. Losses at the gene ends were 6 bases for V and 7 bases for J; bases not matched to a gene: 13. Germline CDR1 and CDR2: LNHDA and SQIVND (reference sequence). Written as DNA, the CDR3 is TGTGCCAGTAGATCCGGACAGGGAACGTCGAGTGGCTACACCTTC. Amino acids: CASRSGQGTSSGYTF.

The chain uses TRBV29-1 and TRBJ1-4, with no clear D. There are 12 residues in the CDR3. Trimming shortened V by 6 bases and J by 8 bases, and 13 bases separated the two germline ends. Germline assignment: CDR1 SQVTM and CDR2 ANQGSEA. The chain's CDR3 is CSVSMTMEKLFF. Here the CDR3 DNA reads TGCAGCGTGAGCATGACCATGGAAAAACTGTTTTTT. Full variable domain (rest looked up from reference TRBV29-1 and TRBJ1-4): SAVISQKPSRDICQRGTSLTIQCQVDSQVTMMFWYRQQPGQSLTLIATANQGSEATYESGFVIDKFPISRPNLTFSTLTVSNMSPEDSSIYLCSVSMTMEKLFFGSGTQLSVL.

The chain recombines TRBV5-4 with TRBJ2-7; 9 positions match TRBD1. Germline trimming cut 1 base from V and 6 bases from J; bases unmatched to any gene: 8. Germline loops: CDR1 SGHNT, CDR2 YYREEE (reference sequence). The CDR3 runs 15 residues. This chain's CDR3 is CASSLPGTGKIEQYF. The CDR3, as DNA: TGTGCCAGCAGCTTGCCCGGGACAGGGAAGATCGAGCAGTACTTC. The complete variable domain, with remaining parts taken from reference TRBV5-4 and TRBJ2-7, reads ETGVTQSPTHLIKTRGQQVTLRCSSQSGHNTVSWYQQALGQGPQFIFQYYREEENGRGNFPPRFSGLQFPNYSSELNVNALELDDSALYLCASSLPGTGKIEQYFGPGTRLTVT.

The chain joins TRBV11-2 to TRBJ1-2; a weak D match, TRBD1 (5 bases). CDR3 size: 14 residues. Trimming removed 4 bases from V and 8 bases from J, with 17 bases in between. Germline V gene sequence: CDR1 SGHAT, CDR2 FQNNGV. CDR3 residues: CASSSHQGVGGYTF. The CDR3 coding sequence is TGTGCCAGCAGCTCCCACCAGGGAGTTGGAGGCTACACCTTC.

The V gene is TRBV11-2, the J gene TRBJ1-2; the D gene is possibly TRBD1 (5 bases). The V end lost 0 bases, the J end lost 3 bases, and 11 bases lay between the germline ends. The CDR3 spans 15 residues. From germline, CDR1 is SGHAT and CDR2 FQNNGV. CDR3 region: CASSLDPGWDYGYTF. DNA of the CDR3: TGTGCCAGCAGCTTAGACCCAGGGTGGGACTATGGCTACACCTTC. The variable domain in full, with the rest retrieved from reference TRBV11-2 and TRBJ1-2, is EAGVAQSPRYKIIEKRQSVAFWCNPISGHATLYWYQQILGQGPKLLIQFQNNGVVDDSQLPKDRFSAERLKGVDSTLKIQPAKLEDSAVYLCASSLDPGWDYGYTFGSGTRLTVV.

The CDR3 reads CAGLQYQDNTQYF. The CDR3 nucleotides read TGTGCCGGACTCCAATATCAGGATAATACGCAGTATTTT. The gene calls are TRBV2 and TRBJ2-3, with a tentative D call TRBD2 (5 bases). The CDR3 totals 13 residues. Germline CDR1 and CDR2: SNHLY and FYNNEI. The germline V and J ends were trimmed by 11 bases and 7 bases, with 19 bases remaining between them.

This chain uses TRBV15 with TRBJ1-6, with TRBD1 as a possible D gene (6 bases). V was pared by 1 base and J by 1 base, with 11 bases between. There are 17 residues in the CDR3. Looked up from germline, CDR1 is LNHNV and CDR2 is YYDKDF (reference sequence). The CDR3 coding sequence is TGTGCCACCAGCAGAGGATCCAGGGGATCCTATAATTCACCCCTCCACTTT. Protein: CATSRGSRGSYNSPLHF.

The V call is TRBV19, the J call TRBJ1-6; D gene uncertain. Germline assignment: CDR1 LNHDA and CDR2 SQIVND (reference sequence). The CDR3 has 15 residues. V shed 5 bases and J shed 10 bases, with 18 bases lying between them. The CDR3 protein is CASSEVSGTVSPLHF. The CDR3 DNA sequence: TGTGCCAGTAGTGAGGTCAGCGGCACGGTGTCACCCCTCCACTTT. The entire variable domain, with the rest obtained from reference TRBV19 and TRBJ1-6, is as follows: DGGITQSPKYLFRKEGQNVTLSCEQNLNHDAMYWYRQDPGQGLRLIYYSQIVNDFQKGDIAEGYSVSREKKESFPLTVTSAQKNPTAFYLCASSEVSGTVSPLHFGNGTRLTVT.

This chain uses TRBV7-2 with TRBJ1-1, with TRBD1 matching over 7 bases. V lost 10 bases to trimming and J lost 2 bases; unmatched junction nucleotides: 7. Germline V gene sequence: CDR1 SGHTA, CDR2 FQGNSA. The CDR3 consists of 13 residues. The CDR3 bases are TGTGCCAAGGTGGAGGGGGCAAACACTGAAGCTTTCTTT. It yields the protein CAKVEGANTEAFF. Variable domain in full (rest from reference TRBV7-2 and TRBJ1-1): GAGVSQSPSNKVTEKGKDVELRCDPISGHTALYWYRQSLGQGLEFLIYFQGNSAPDKSGLPSDRFSAERTGGSVSTLTIQRTQQEDSAVYLCAKVEGANTEAFFGQGTRLTVV.

The chain carries TRBV4-1 and TRBJ1-4; D ambiguous. Germline V CDR1 and CDR2: MGHRA, YSYEKL. The CDR3 runs to 13 residues. With 4 bases removed from V and 7 bases from J, the gap between germline ends came to 10 bases. The CDR3 spells CASSLLKGEKLFF. The CDR3 DNA reads as TGCGCCAGCAGCCTACTCAAGGGTGAAAAACTGTTTTTT.

Concerning this clone: Other DNA sequences in this specimen translate into the identical CDR3. This rearrangement joins TRBV5-1 to TRBJ2-1; 16 nucleotides match TRBD2. V trimming: 4 bases; J trimming: 2 bases; junction bases outside the gene matches: 3. CDR1 is SGHRS and CDR2 is YFSETQ in the germline V gene. The CDR3 extends over 17 amino acids. In DNA form, the CDR3 reads TGCGCCAGCAGCCTAGGGACTAGCGGGAGGGCCTACAATGAGCAGTTCTTC. Its translation: CASSLGTSGRAYNEQFF.